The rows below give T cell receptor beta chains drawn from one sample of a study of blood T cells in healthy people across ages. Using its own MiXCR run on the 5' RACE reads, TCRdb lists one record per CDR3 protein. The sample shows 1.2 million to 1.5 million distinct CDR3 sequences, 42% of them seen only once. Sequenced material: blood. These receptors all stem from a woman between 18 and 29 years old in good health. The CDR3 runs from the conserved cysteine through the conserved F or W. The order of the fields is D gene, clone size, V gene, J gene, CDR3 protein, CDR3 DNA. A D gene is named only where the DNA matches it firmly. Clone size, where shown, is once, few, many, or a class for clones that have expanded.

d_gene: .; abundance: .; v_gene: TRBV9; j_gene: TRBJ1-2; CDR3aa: CASSVGQGLTYGYTF; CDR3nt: TGTGCCAGCAGCGTAGGCCAGGGCCTAACCTATGGCTACACCTTC
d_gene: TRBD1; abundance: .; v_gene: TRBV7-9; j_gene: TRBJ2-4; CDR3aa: CASSFRSGGRLTAKNIQYF; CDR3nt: TGTGCCAGCAGCTTTAGGTCAGGGGGCCGTCTCACAGCCAAAAACATTCAGTACTTC
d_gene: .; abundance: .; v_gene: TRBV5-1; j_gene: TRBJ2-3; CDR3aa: CASSLARLGYDTQYF; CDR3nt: TGCGCCAGCAGCTTGGCCCGGTTGGGGTATGATACGCAGTATTTT
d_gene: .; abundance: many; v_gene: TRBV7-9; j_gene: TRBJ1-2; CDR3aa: CASSFSGDYGYTF; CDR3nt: TGTGCCAGCAGCTTTTCAGGGGACTATGGCTACACCTTC
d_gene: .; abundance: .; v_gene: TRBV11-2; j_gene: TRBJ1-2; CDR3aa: CASSLGGDNYGYTF; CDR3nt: TGTGCCAGCAGCTTAGGTGGCGATAACTATGGCTACACCTTC
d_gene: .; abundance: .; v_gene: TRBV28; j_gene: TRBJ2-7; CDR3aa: CATGRGSYEQYF; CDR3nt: TGTGCCACCGGACGGGGCTCCTACGAGCAGTACTTC
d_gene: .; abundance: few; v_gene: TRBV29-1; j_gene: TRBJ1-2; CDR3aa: CSVPGPVGGSSYTF; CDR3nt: TGCAGCGTCCCGGGGCCGGTCGGAGGAAGTAGCTACACCTTC
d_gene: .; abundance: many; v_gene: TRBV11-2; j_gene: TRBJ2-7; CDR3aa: CASSSPGLAVYEQYF; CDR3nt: TGTGCCAGCAGCAGCCCCGGGCTGGCAGTCTACGAGCAGTACTTC
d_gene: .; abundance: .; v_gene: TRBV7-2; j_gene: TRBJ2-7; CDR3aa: CASSLVGPRYNEQYF; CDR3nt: TGTGCCAGCAGCTTAGTTGGCCCCCGGTACAATGAGCAGTACTTC
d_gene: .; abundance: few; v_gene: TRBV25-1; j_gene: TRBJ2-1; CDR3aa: CAGESSYNEQFF; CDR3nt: TGTGCGGGAGAGAGCTCCTACAATGAGCAGTTCTTC
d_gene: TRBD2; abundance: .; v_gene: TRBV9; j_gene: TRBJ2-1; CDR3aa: CAGSVGGGVYNEQFF; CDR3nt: TGTGCCGGCAGCGTAGGCGGGGGGGTCTACAATGAGCAGTTCTTC
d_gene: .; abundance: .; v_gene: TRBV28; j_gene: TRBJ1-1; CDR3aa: CASSPRQAGSEAFF; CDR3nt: TGTGCCAGCAGTCCCCGACAGGCGGGGTCTGAAGCTTTCTTT
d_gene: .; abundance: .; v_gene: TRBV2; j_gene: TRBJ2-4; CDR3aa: CASKVESNIQYF; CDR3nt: TGTGCCAGCAAAGTGGAGAGCAACATTCAGTACTTC
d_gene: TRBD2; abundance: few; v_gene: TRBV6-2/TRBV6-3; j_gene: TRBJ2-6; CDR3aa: CASRPLGLAGYSGANVLTF; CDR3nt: TGTGCCAGCAGGCCCCTCGGACTAGCGGGTTACTCTGGGGCCAACGTCCTGACTTTC
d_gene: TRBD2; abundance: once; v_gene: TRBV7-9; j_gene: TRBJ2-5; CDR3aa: CASSLGLAGREQYF; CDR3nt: TGTGCCAGCAGCCTCGGACTAGCGGGGAGGGAGCAGTACTTC
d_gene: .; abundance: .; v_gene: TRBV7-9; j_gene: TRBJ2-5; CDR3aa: CASSFAAQETQYF; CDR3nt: TGTGCCAGCAGCTTCGCTGCTCAAGAGACCCAGTACTTC
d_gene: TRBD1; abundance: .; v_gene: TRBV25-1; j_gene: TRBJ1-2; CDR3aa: CASSELLGQGVGGYTF; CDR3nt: TGTGCCAGCAGTGAATTGTTGGGACAGGGGGTGGGTGGCTACACCTTC
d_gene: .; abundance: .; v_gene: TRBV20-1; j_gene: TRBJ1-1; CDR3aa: CSVPGRHQNTEAFF; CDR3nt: TGCAGTGTCCCGGGTCGACACCAGAACACTGAAGCTTTCTTT
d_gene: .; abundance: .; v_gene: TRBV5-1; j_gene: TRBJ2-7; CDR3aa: CASSLGSSAYEQYF; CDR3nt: TGCGCCAGCAGCTTGGGGTCTAGCGCCTACGAGCAGTACTTC
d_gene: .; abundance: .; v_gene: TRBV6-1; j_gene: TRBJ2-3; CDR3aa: CASSPRTEQDTQYF; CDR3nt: TGTGCCAGCAGTCCACGGACAGAGCAAGATACGCAGTATTTT
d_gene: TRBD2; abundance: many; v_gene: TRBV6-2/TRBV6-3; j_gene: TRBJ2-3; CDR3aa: CASSYQSATSGTDTQYF; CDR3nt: TGTGCCAGCAGTTACCAATCCGCGACTAGCGGAACAGATACGCAGTATTTT
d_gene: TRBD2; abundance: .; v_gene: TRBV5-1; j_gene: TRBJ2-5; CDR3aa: CASSVPGGKETQYF; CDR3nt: TGCGCCAGCAGCGTGCCGGGAGGTAAAGAGACCCAGTACTTC
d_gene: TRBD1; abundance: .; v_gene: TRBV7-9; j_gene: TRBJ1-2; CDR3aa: CASSQTGKANYGYTF; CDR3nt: TGTGCCAGCAGCCAGACAGGGAAGGCGAACTATGGCTACACCTTC
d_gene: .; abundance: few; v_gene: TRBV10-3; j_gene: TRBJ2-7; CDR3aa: CAISTNSFPYEQYF; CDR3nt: TGTGCCATCAGTACTAACAGTTTTCCCTACGAGCAGTACTTC
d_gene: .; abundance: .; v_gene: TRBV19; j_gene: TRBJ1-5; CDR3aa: CASSGVSQPQHF; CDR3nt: TGTGCCAGTAGTGGAGTTTCCCAGCCCCAGCATTTT
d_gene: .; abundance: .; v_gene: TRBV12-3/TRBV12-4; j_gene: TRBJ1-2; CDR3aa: CASRRPTSSYGYTF; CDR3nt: TGTGCCAGCAGACGACCGACCTCCTCCTATGGCTACACCTTC
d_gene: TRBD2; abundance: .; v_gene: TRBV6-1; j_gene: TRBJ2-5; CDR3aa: CASSDAQLGLAGAGTQYF; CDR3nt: TGTGCCAGCAGTGACGCTCAACTCGGACTAGCGGGGGCCGGGACCCAGTACTTC
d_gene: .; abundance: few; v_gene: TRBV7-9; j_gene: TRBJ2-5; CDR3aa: CASRTSGRLYQETQYF; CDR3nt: TGTGCCAGCAGGACATCGGGCAGACTTTACCAAGAGACCCAGTACTTC
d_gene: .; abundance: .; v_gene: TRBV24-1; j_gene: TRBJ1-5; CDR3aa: CATSESSSNQPQHF; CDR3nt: TGTGCCACCAGTGAGTCCAGTAGCAATCAGCCCCAGCATTTT
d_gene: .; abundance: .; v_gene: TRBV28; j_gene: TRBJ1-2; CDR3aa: CASSLGGTQGYTF; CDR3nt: TGTGCCAGCAGTTTGGGAGGAACCCAAGGCTACACCTTC
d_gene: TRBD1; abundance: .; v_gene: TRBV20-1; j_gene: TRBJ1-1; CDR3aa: CSGRGGPMNTEAFF; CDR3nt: TGCAGCGGCAGGGGGGGCCCCATGAACACTGAAGCTTTCTTT
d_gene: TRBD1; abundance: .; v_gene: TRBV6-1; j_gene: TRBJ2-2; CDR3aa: CASMGQVNTGELFF; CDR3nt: TGTGCCAGCATGGGACAGGTGAACACCGGGGAGCTGTTTTTT
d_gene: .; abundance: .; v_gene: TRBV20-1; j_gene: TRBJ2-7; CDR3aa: CSASTLYEQYF; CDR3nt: TGCAGTGCTAGTACGCTCTACGAGCAGTACTTC
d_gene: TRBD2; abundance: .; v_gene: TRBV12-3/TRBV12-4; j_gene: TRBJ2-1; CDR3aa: CASGRDYHNEQFF; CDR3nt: TGTGCCAGCGGCAGGGACTACCACAATGAGCAGTTCTTC
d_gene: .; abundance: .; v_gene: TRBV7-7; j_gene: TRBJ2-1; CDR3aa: CASSQSVYNNEQFF; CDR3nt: TGTGCCAGCAGCCAGTCCGTGTACAATAATGAGCAGTTCTTC
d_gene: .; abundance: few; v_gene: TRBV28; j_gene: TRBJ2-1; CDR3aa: CASSLIAGDRSYNEQFF; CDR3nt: TGTGCCAGCAGTTTAATCGCGGGGGACAGGTCCTACAATGAGCAGTTCTTC
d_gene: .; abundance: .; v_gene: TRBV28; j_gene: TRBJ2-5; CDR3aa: CASSLPGVPQYF; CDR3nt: TGTGCCAGCAGTTTACCCGGGGTGCCCCAGTACTTC
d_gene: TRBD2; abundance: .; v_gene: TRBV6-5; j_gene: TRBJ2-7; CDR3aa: CASSHGGAAYNEQYF; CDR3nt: TGTGCCAGCAGCCACGGGGGGGCTGCCTACAATGAGCAGTACTTC
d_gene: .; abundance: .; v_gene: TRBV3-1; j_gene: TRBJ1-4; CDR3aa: CASGGASVREKLFF; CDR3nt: TGTGCCAGCGGCGGGGCGTCCGTAAGGGAAAAACTGTTTTTT
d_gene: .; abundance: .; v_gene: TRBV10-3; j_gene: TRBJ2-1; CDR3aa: CAISEGRSQGEVEQFF; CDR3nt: TGTGCCATCAGTGAGGGGCGGAGCCAGGGGGAGGTTGAGCAGTTCTTC
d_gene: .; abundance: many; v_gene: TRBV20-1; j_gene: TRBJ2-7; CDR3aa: CSARDPQGGREQYF; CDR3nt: TGCAGTGCTAGAGATCCACAGGGGGGGAGGGAGCAGTACTTC
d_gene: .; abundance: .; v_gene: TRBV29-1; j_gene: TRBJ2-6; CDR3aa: CSVAGQCSGANVLTF; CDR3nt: TGCAGCGTTGCTGGACAGTGCTCTGGGGCCAACGTCCTGACTTTC
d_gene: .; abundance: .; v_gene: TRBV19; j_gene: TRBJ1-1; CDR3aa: CASSYLMNTEAFF; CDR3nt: TGTGCCAGTAGCTATCTTATGAACACTGAAGCTTTCTTT
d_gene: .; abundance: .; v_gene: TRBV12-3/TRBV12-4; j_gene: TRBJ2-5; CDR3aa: CASTTSQKETQYF; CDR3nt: TGTGCCAGCACTACGTCCCAGAAAGAGACCCAGTACTTC
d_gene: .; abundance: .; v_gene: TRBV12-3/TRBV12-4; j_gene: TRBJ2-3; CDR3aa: CASSFTASYIDTQYF; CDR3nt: TGTGCCAGCAGTTTCACGGCTAGCTATATAGATACGCAGTATTTT
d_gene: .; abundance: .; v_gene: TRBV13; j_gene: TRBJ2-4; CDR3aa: CASSFGGLSKNIQYF; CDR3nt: TGTGCCAGCAGCTTCGGCGGCCTGTCCAAAAACATTCAGTACTTC
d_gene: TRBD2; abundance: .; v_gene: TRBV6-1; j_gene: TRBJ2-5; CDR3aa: CASSWASGGGETQYF; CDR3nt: TGTGCCAGCAGCTGGGCTAGCGGGGGGGGAGAGACCCAGTACTTC
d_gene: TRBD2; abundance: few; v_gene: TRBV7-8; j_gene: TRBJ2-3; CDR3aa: CASSFSFTSGATTDTQYF; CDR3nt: TGTGCCAGCAGCTTCTCTTTTACTAGCGGGGCAACCACAGATACGCAGTATTTT